This TCR beta chain appears in the sequencing data of a study of chemoradiotherapy in HPV16-positive cancers. The germline V gene encodes CDR1 SGHRS and CDR2 YFSETQ. The CDR3 runs to 14 residues. V lost 4 bases and J 0 bases, leaving 10 bases between the germline ends. The study, taken as a whole, reports: The functional HPV-specific definition rests on just a couple of HPV16-positive patients. In HPV16-positive patients, HPV-responsive T-cell expansion tracked better recurrence-free survival. Candidate HPV-specific clones and E7-related TCR motifs grew in tumor during treatment.

Using immunoSEQ multiplex PCR, the repertoire was profiled, and TCRdb retains in-frame clones only, with some absent. This table holds 800 or so clones, about 79% found once. Comments on this clone: No antigen is known for it.

The gene calls are TRBV5-1 and TRBJ1-2; D unclear. The clonotype comes from a human donor with HPV-associated anogenital cancer. Sample: tumor tissue, taken from a patient who underwent chemoradiotherapy. The CDR3 sequence: CASSDLMSNYGYTF. DNA of the CDR3: TGCGCCAGCAGCGACCTCATGTCTAACTATGGCTACACCTTC.